The T cell receptor beta chain under discussion was sequenced for a study of T cells in tuberculosis. Study background: Sequenced TCRs come from CD1B-GMM tetramer-binding T cells. In South Africa, adults with active tuberculosis were compared with IGRA-negative and latently infected IGRA-positive adolescents.

General study results and limits: The TCR-beta difference was not significant; alpha differences partly reflected length. GMM-specific TCRs were nearer to active tuberculosis alpha repertoires, suggesting expansion.

The sample holds one count of this clone. Its antigen is not known. This CDR3 spans 13 amino acids. Germline CDR1 reads SGHNT; CDR2 reads YYREEE (reference sequence). V lost 4 bases, J lost 4 bases, and 11 bases lay in between. Assay used: immunoSEQ multiplex PCR; TCRdb lists only in-frame clones, some missing. The data show approximately 28,000 clones, just over 90% seen once. The sample comprised PBMCs. The source is a donor aged 10-29 years with latent tuberculosis or without tuberculosis infection. This chain connects TRBV5-4 to TRBJ1-2; possibly TRBD1 for D (6 bases). The DNA for the CDR3 is TGTGCCAGCAGCCCCCCGGACAGCTATGGCTACACCTTC. Translating it yields CASSPPDSYGYTF.